This TCR beta chain stems from a study of T cells after yellow fever vaccination (dated by TCRdb to between 2018 and 2020). Regarding the study in general: Libraries from fractions with low cell numbers were prepared with the SMART-Seq v4 Ultra Low Input RNA kit. Blood samples were taken at several timepoints before and after primary and secondary immunization, and bulk PBMC replicates and cell subsets were isolated. To follow T-cell clones before and after primary and booster YFV17D yellow fever vaccination, bulk TCR alpha and beta repertoires were sequenced over time. Two healthy male donors made up the cohort, one aged 18 to 29 years and the other aged 30 to 39 years. What the study reported, not specific to this receptor: The secondary T-cell response was weaker than the primary response but faster, peaking on day 5 instead of day 15. Computational filtering was needed because FACS-sorted repertoires could contain abundant contaminating clonotypes from the bulk population. After the booster, most of the clones that had expanded following primary vaccination were detected again (around 95% of CD4 and 88% of CD8), which suggests that memory was broadly maintained. A small fraction of clonotypes showed up in both the CD4 and CD8 compartments, probably as a result of convergent recombination. The study included only two donors, which limits how far the findings can be generalized.

The treatment or condition label here, explained by the study, means: live attenuated yellow fever vaccine strain. PBMCs were isolated from peripheral blood using a standard Ficoll-Paque protocol. Dynabeads CD4 and CD8 positive selection kits were used to isolate the CD4 and CD8 T-cell fractions. RNA was extracted with TriZol from bulk PBMCs, CD4 and CD8 fractions, and dextramer-positive and dextramer-negative fractions. This clonotype was seen ten or more times. Its antigen is unknown. It has no much larger one-base neighbor in the sample; base qualities were not kept. Between the V and J ends, shortened by 5 bases and 4 bases respectively, the junction contains 12 bases. Its CDR3 holds 13 amino acids, cysteine through phenylalanine. Of the read, only the CDR3 DNA is kept; its 39 bases are in frame from base 1. Per the germline V gene, SGHTA is the CDR1 and FQGNSA is the CDR2. TCR cDNA was synthesized by 5'RACE template switching, which introduced a universal primer site and unique molecular identifiers. Priming for cDNA synthesis came from both the TCR alpha and TCR beta constant segments. Library amplification used two PCR steps, and the second PCR step added sample barcodes and sequencing adapters. Sequencing of libraries was done on Illumina HiSeq 2500 (2x100 bp) or NovaSeq (2x150 bp). For the original study's pipeline: Demultiplexing of reads and collapsing into UMI consensus sequences were performed with MIGEC, and V(D)J alignment was carried out with MiXCR. Using edgeR on replicate PBMC samples, clonotypes were called vaccine-responding if FDR was below 0.01 and the log2 fold change was above 5 up to day 15. Each bulk clonotype was labeled CD4 or CD8 based on which sequenced repertoire, CD4 or CD8, contained the clonotype at higher abundance. TCRdb reprocessed the public reads (quality trimming at Q25 with fastp, clone calling with MiXCR) and kept in-frame beta chains. CDR3 protein duplicates are merged, each entry listing the most common genes and DNA. The V and J calls were not made by the authors but by TCRdb's processing. This sample comprises about 120,000 distinct CDR3 sequences, under 9% of them detected only once. About 25% of the sample lies in the top ten.

The sample was CD8+ T cells sorted from PBMCs, taken 45 days after the yellow fever booster vaccination. The TCR sequence derives from a man aged 30 to 39 who received the YFV17D yellow fever vaccine. The rearranged chain carries TRBV7-2 and TRBJ2-7; the D gene is possibly TRBD1 or TRBD2, each agreeing over 5 bases. The DNA reads TGTGCCAGCAGCCCGGGACCCTTTTACGAGCAGTACTTC. Its coded protein is CASSPGPFYEQYF.